The source of this T cell receptor (beta chain) is a study of T cell changes during pregnancy in multiple sclerosis. Germline V gene lookup returns CDR1 SGHTA and CDR2 FQGTGA. CDR3 length: 14 amino acids. V lost 6 bases, J lost 1 base, and 5 bases stayed unmatched. Sequenced by immunoSEQ multiplex PCR; TCRdb stores in-frame clones only, minus some. The sample holds 40,000 to 50,000 clones, 90% seen once. J is TRBJ1-1 and V is TRBV7-3; TRBD1 matches 7 bases. The TCR was taken from a female donor with multiple sclerosis, enrolled in a pregnancy study. Sequencing used CD8+ T cells from peripheral blood mononuclear cells, obtained in the third trimester of pregnancy. The DNA for the CDR3 is TGTGCCAGCAGTCCAGGGGGACCGAACACTGAAGCTTTCTTT. Protein sequence: CASSPGGPNTEAFF.